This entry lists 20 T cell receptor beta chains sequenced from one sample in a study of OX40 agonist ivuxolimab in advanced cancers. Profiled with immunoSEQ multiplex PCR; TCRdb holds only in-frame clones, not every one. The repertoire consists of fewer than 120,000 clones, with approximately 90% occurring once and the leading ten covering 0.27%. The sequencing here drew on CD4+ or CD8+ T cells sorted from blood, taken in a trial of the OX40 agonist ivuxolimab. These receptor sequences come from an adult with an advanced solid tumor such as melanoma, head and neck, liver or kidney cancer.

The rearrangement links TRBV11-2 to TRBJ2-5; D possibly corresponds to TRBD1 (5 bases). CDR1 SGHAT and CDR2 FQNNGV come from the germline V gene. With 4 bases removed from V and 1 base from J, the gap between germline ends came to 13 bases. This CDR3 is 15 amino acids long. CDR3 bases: TGTGCCAGCAGCTCAGCAGGGTTAGGCCAAGAGACCCAGTACTTC. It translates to CASSSAGLGQETQYF.

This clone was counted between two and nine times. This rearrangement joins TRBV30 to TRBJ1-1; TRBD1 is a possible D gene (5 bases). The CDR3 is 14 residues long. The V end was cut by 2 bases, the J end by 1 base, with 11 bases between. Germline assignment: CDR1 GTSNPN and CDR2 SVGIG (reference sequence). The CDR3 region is CAWSSRVRNTEAFF. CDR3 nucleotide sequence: TGTGCCTGGAGTTCCAGGGTGAGGAACACTGAAGCTTTCTTT.

The CDR3 sequence: CASSLEEEDEQFF. DNA for the CDR3: TGCGCCAGCAGCCTCGAGGAGGAGGATGAGCAGTTCTTC. The chain recombines TRBV4-1 with TRBJ2-1; the D gene is possibly TRBD2 (5 bases). The CDR3 sequence is 13 residues long. Trimming pared 4 bases from V and 8 bases from J, leaving 12 bases between. CDR1 and CDR2 from the germline V gene are MGHRA and YSYEKL.

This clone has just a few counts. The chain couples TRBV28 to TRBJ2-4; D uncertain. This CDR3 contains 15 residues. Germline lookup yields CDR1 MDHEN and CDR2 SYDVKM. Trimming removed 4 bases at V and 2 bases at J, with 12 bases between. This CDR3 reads CASSSYTVTKNIQYF. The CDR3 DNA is TGTGCCAGCAGTTCCTATACAGTGACCAAAAACATTCAGTACTTC.

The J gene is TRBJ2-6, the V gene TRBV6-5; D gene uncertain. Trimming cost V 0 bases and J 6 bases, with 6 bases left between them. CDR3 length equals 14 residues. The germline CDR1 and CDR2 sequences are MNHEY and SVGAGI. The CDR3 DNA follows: TGTGCCAGCAGTTACTCGACCGAGGCCAACGTCCTGACTTTC. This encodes CASSYSTEANVLTF.

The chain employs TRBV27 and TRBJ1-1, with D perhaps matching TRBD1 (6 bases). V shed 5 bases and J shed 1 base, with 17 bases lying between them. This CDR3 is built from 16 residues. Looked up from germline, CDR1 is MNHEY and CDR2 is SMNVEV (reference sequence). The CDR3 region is CASSPTGARENTEAFF. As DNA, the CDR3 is TGTGCCAGCAGTCCCACGGGGGCGCGAGAGAACACTGAAGCTTTCTTT.

CDR3 in DNA: TGTGCCAGCAGCTTATCAGGGGCGGGTAATTCACCCCTCCACTTT. Translated, it gives CASSLSGAGNSPLHF. The chain couples TRBV7-2 to TRBJ1-6; tentative D call: TRBD1 (6 bases). V was trimmed by 2 bases and J by 6 bases, leaving 11 bases between them. The CDR3 length is 15 residues. Germline V gene data show CDR1 as SGHTA and CDR2 as FQGNSA.

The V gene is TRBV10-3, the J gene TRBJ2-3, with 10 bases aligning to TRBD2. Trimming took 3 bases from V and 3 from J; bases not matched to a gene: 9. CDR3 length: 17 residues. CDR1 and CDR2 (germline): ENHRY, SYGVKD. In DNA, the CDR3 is TGTGCCATCAGTGAAAGGGCTAGCGGGAGATTTACAGATACGCAGTATTTT. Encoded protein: CAISERASGRFTDTQYF.

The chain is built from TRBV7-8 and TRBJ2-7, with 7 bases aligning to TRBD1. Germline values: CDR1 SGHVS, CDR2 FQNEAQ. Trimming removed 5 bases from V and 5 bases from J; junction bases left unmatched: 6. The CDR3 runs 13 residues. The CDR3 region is CASSIDRVDEQYF. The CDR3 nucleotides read TGTGCCAGCAGCATCGACAGGGTGGACGAGCAGTACTTC.

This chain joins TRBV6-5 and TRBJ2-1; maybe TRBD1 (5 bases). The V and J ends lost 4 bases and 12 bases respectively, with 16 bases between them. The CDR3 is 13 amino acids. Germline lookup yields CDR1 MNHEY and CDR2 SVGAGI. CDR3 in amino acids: CASSSERQFVQFF. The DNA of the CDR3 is TGTGCCAGCAGTTCGGAGCGACAGTTCGTGCAGTTCTTC.

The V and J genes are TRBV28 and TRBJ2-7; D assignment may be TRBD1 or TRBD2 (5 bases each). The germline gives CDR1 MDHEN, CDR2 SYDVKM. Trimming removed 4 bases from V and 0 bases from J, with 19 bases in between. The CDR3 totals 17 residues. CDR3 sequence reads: CASSYVRGDYSSYEQYF. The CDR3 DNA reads TGTGCCAGCAGTTATGTGAGGGGAGACTATAGCTCCTACGAGCAGTACTTC.

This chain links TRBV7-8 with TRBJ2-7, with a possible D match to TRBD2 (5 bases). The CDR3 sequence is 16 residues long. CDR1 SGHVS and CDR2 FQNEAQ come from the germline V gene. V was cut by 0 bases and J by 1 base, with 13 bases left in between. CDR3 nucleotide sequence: TGTGCCAGCAGCTTAGCAAAAGCCCAGCGGTCCTACGAGCAGTACTTC. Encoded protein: CASSLAKAQRSYEQYF.

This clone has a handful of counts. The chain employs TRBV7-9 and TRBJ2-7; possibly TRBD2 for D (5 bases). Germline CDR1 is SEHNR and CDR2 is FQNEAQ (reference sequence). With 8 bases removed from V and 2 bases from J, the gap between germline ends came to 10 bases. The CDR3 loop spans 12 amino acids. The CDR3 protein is CASGPGTYEQYF. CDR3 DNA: TGTGCCAGCGGCCCCGGGACCTACGAGCAGTACTTC.

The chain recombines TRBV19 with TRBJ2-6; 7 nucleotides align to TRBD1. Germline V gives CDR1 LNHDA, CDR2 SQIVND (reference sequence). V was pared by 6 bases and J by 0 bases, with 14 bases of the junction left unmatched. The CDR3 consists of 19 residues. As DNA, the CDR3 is TGTGCCAGTAGCAATCAACCCACAGGGGCGATCTCTGGGGCCAACGTCCTGACTTTC. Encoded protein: CASSNQPTGAISGANVLTF.

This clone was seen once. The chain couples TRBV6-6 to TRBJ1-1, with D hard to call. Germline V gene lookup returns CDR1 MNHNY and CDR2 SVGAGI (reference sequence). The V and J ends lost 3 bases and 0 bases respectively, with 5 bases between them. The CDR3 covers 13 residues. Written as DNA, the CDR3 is TGTGCCAGCAGTTATCTCCTGAACACTGAAGCTTTCTTT. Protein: CASSYLLNTEAFF.

For the CDR3, the DNA is TGTGCCATCAGTGAGGGCACAGCTCTCCACTTT. It encodes CAISEGTALHF. The chain employs TRBV10-3 and TRBJ1-6; D call uncertain. The length of the CDR3 is 11 residues. V shed 2 bases and J shed 16 bases, with 9 bases lying between them. The germline gives CDR1 ENHRY, CDR2 SYGVKD.

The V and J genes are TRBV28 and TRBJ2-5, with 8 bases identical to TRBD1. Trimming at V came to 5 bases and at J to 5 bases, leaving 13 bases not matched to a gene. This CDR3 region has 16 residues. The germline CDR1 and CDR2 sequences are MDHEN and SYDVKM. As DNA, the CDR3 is TGTGCCAGCAGTACCACCTTCAGGGGGCGCGGGGAGACCCAGTACTTC. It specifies CASSTTFRGRGETQYF.

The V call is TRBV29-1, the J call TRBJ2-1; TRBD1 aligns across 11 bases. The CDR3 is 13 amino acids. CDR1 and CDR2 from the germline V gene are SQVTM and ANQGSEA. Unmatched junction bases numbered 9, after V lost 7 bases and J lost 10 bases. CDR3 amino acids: CSGTGTGGREQFF. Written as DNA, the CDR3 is TGCAGCGGAACCGGGACAGGGGGGCGAGAGCAGTTCTTC.

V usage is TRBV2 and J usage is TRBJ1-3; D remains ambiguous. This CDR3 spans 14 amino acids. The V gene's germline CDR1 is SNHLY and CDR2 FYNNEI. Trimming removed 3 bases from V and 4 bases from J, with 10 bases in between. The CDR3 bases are TGTGCCAGCAGTGAGTTAGGAGCCGGAAACACCATATATTTT. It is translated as CASSELGAGNTIYF.

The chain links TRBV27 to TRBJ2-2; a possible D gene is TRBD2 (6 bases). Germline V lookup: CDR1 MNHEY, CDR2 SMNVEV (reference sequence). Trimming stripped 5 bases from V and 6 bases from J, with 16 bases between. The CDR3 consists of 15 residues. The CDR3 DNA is TGTGCCAGCAGTCTGGTGGCTAGCGTCGCCGGGGAGCTGTTTTTT. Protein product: CASSLVASVAGELFF.